This T cell receptor beta chain is from a study of identical twins. V lost 6 bases, J lost 6 bases, and 17 bases lay in between. The CDR3 totals 14 residues. TCRdb re-called the 5' RACE reads through MiXCR, storing one row per CDR3 protein. The sample lists under 900,000 distinct CDR3 sequences, 18% seen once, with around 13% in the top ten. This clonotype was detected a few times. In addition, the sample was reused for a study of T cells expressing NK-cell markers. As that study records: Sequenced donors, eight in total, included seven who were HCMV-seropositive and one who was seronegative. The study found dominant NKG2C+ clonotypes at about 1.0-7.0% of CD8+ T cells in six donors.

The TCR comes from a woman aged 18-35 years in good health. The material sequenced was PBMCs. The gene calls are TRBV12-3 or TRBV12-4 and TRBJ1-1; TRBD1 is a possible D gene (5 bases). CDR3 coding DNA: TGTGCCAGCAGGCCGGGACGGCCTCAGCCTGAAGCTTTCTTT. This codes for CASRPGRPQPEAFF.